This T cell receptor beta chain derives from a study of blood T cell repertoires in COVID-19. Study at large: Whether acute or convalescent, the COVID-19 samples came from the United States, Italy and Spain.

Study processing details: Estimation of nucleated cell counts was performed using reference gene primer amplification. Profiled with immunoSEQ multiplex PCR; TCRdb holds only in-frame clones, not every one. V, J and clone size are taken as reported in that table, and D and trimming were inferred from the DNA itself. The sample lists approximately 50,000 clones; almost 95% were seen once. V shed 4 bases, J shed 0 bases, and the junction held 7 bases outside the gene matches. CDR3 length: 17 residues. Germline V CDR1 and CDR2: SGHVS, FNYEAQ. The rearrangement joins TRBV7-6 to TRBJ1-4, with TRBD1 matching 8 bases. The receptor was isolated from a middle-aged man with active COVID-19. The sequenced material came from peripheral blood. In DNA, the CDR3 is TGTGCCAGCAGCTCAGGGGGCAGGAGTGCAACTAATGAAAAACTGTTTTTT. The encoded protein is CASSSGGRSATNEKLFF.